The 8 T cell receptor beta chains below come from one sample, sequenced in a study of cytomegalovirus exposure and HLA in healthy donors. The PCR had 60 Vbeta and 13 Jbeta primers. Repertoires were generated with immunoSEQ multiplex PCR, while TCRdb's copy carries only in-frame clones and drops some. This sample's table has about 200,000 clones. The sequenced material came from PBMCs. The receptors stem from a girl aged 2-10 years in good health and CMV-seropositive.

The chain is built from TRBV9 and TRBJ1-1; perhaps TRBD1 as D (5 bases). This CDR3 has 17 residues. Germline loops: CDR1 SGDLS, CDR2 YYNGEE. V lost 3 bases, J lost 4 bases, and 22 bases lay in between. The CDR3 nucleotides are TGTGCCAGCAGCGCCACATTAGCGGGGGTAAAGAGCACTGAAGCTTTCTTT. Encoded protein: CASSATLAGVKSTEAFF.

The V call is TRBV7-2, the J call TRBJ2-7; 13 positions match TRBD2. V shed 1 base, J shed 6 bases, and the junction held 6 bases outside the gene matches. This CDR3 spans 16 amino acids. The germline V gene has CDR1 SGHTA and CDR2 FQGNSA. The CDR3 loop reads CASSLGWGLAGREQYF. In DNA form, the CDR3 reads TGTGCCAGCAGCTTAGGATGGGGACTAGCGGGACGCGAGCAGTACTTC.

This chain uses TRBV18 with TRBJ2-3; a possible D gene is TRBD1 (5 bases). Deletions cut 5 bases from V and 4 bases from J, with 16 bases between. CDR3 length equals 15 residues. Per germline, CDR1 KGHSH and CDR2 LQKENI. CDR3 coding DNA: TGTGCCAGCTCAGACAGAGAAAAACCCGCAGATACGCAGTATTTT. Its protein is CASSDREKPADTQYF.

The CDR3 reads CASSGGSNQPQHF. CDR3 sequence (DNA): TGTGCCAGCAGTGGAGGCAGCAATCAGCCCCAGCATTTT. V is TRBV6-1 and J is TRBJ1-5; no reliable D call. CDR1 is MNHNS, CDR2 SASEGT, per germline. The CDR3 covers 13 residues. V shed 4 bases and J shed 1 base, with 5 bases lying between them.

V is TRBV11-2 and J is TRBJ2-7; D might be TRBD1 (6 bases). The CDR3 consists of 17 residues. The V end was cut by 5 bases, the J end by 3 bases, with 23 bases between. Germline assignment: CDR1 SGHAT and CDR2 FQNNGV. This CDR3 is CASSPLPTGKPIYEQYF. The CDR3 DNA is TGTGCCAGCAGCCCCCTACCTACAGGGAAACCCATCTACGAGCAGTACTTC.

This sequence joins TRBV10-3 and TRBJ1-5; no clear D gene. CDR3 length: 15 amino acids. Per germline, CDR1 ENHRY and CDR2 SYGVKD. The V gene lost 4 bases and the J gene lost 5 bases, with 15 bases spanning the gap. CDR3 sequence: CAISGSGGRDQPQHF. The CDR3 DNA sequence: TGTGCCATCAGTGGCTCCGGTGGGCGGGATCAGCCCCAGCATTTT.

This chain's CDR3 is CASSQDFRDREAFF. Here the CDR3 DNA reads TGTGCCAGCAGCCAAGATTTCAGGGATCGGGAAGCTTTCTTT. This chain uses TRBV14 with TRBJ1-1; perhaps TRBD1 as D (5 bases). Trimming shortened V by 0 bases and J by 8 bases, and 13 bases separated the two germline ends. The CDR3 covers 14 residues. Looked up from germline, CDR1 is SGHDN and CDR2 is FVKESK.

J is TRBJ2-5 and V is TRBV18, with 10 bases identical to TRBD2. Germline-derived CDR1 and CDR2 are KGHSH and LQKENI. V lost 3 bases and J lost 2; bases outside the gene matches: 3. The CDR3 totals 15 residues. This CDR3 is CASSPGLASQETQYF. DNA of the CDR3: TGTGCCAGCTCACCGGGACTAGCGTCGCAAGAGACCCAGTACTTC.